This entry concerns a single TCR beta chain. The data originate from a study of shared clonotypes between healthy human individuals. The germline CDR1 and CDR2 sequences are LNHDA and SQIVND (reference sequence). The CDR3 runs to 15 residues. Trimming took 5 bases from V and 1 from J, leaving 11 bases between them. Sequenced by immunoSEQ multiplex PCR; TCRdb stores in-frame clones only, minus some. Of approximately 2.5 million clones listed, approximately 93% are singletons. This sequence originates from a man between 18 and 29 years old in good health. Some clones in this sample may be carry-over from other donors' samples. J is TRBJ2-2 and V is TRBV19; the D is unclear. What was sequenced was naive CD4+ T cells from PBMCs. As for subset: CD45RA+ positively selected. CDR3 nucleotides: TGTGCCAGTAGTCGGGCGGCTCAGAACACCGGGGAGCTGTTTTTT. This encodes CASSRAAQNTGELFF.